These 9 T cell receptor beta chains were all obtained from the same sample, sequenced in a study of shared T cell receptors in the human thymus. Sequencing was performed with immunoSEQ multiplex PCR; in TCRdb, only in-frame clones are kept and a portion is missing. The sample consists of around 730,000 clones, 80% to 90% of them appearing once. These data were also reused for a study on human thymus T cells.

Sequencing was carried out using thymocytes. All receptors derive from a girl under two years old with a congenital heart defect.

This clone was seen a single time. The J gene is TRBJ1-5, the V gene TRBV4-1; TRBD1 might be the D (5 bases). CDR3 length: 17 residues. Per the germline V gene, CDR1 is MGHRA and CDR2 is YSYEKL. Trimming took 0 bases from V and 0 from J, leaving 12 bases between them. CDR3 amino acids: CASSQDGGGYSNQPQHF. CDR3 DNA: TGCGCCAGCAGCCAAGATGGGGGGGGGTATAGCAATCAGCCCCAGCATTTT.

The rearrangement links TRBV4-1 to TRBJ2-3, with 7 bases matching TRBD2. J lost 1 base, V lost 1 base, and 5 bases had no gene match. Germline CDR1 and CDR2: MGHRA and YSYEKL. The CDR3 is 16 residues long. CDR3: CASSQGGGLCTDTQYF. The CDR3 bases are TGCGCCAGCAGCCAAGGTGGGGGACTATGCACAGATACGCAGTATTTT.

V and J are TRBV12-2 and TRBJ1-2; the listed D gene, TRBD1, was not tested against the DNA. TRBV12-2 constitutes a pseudogene. The CDR3 extends over 16 amino acids. This CDR3 is CASRHTRGQQADGYTF. Here the CDR3 DNA reads TGTGCAAGTCGCCATACCCGGGGACAGCAAGCGGATGGCTACACCTTC.

This chain uses TRBV6-1 with TRBJ1-5; perhaps TRBD1 as D (5 bases). The CDR3 is made up of 14 amino acids. Trimming took 7 bases from V and 5 from J, leaving 15 bases between them. Germline loops: CDR1 MNHNS, CDR2 SASEGT. The CDR3 DNA reads as TGTGCCAGCACCCCTAGGGGCGCCCATCAGCCCCAGCATTTT. It is translated as CASTPRGAHQPQHF.

This clone was observed once. This chain joins TRBV6-6 and TRBJ1-6; D perhaps matches TRBD1 (5 bases). The CDR3 spans 14 residues. Trimming shortened V by 10 bases and J by 8 bases, and 18 bases separated the two germline ends. From germline, CDR1 is MNHNY and CDR2 SVGAGI (reference sequence). As DNA, the CDR3 is TGTGCCACCGAGGATCGGGGGGTGGATTCACCCCTCCACTTT. Its protein product is CATEDRGVDSPLHF.

J is TRBJ2-6 and V is TRBV7-3; 10 bases fit TRBD2. The CDR3 runs to 19 residues. The V gene end was trimmed by 5 bases and the J gene end by 1 base; junction bases not matched to a gene: 11. Germline V lookup: CDR1 SGHTA, CDR2 FQGTGA. CDR3 in amino acids: CASSLTRKRGGSGANVLTF. CDR3 nucleotides: TGTGCCAGCAGCCTCACCCGGAAGCGGGGGGGATCTGGGGCCAACGTCCTGACTTTC.

This chain links TRBV6-1 with TRBJ1-5, with D hard to call. The V end lost 3 bases, the J end lost 4 bases, and 13 bases lay between the germline ends. The CDR3 totals 15 residues. Germline-derived CDR1 and CDR2 are MNHNS and SASEGT. The CDR3 loop reads CASSEFSGRNQPQHF. For the CDR3, the DNA is TGTGCCAGCAGTGAGTTTTCGGGGAGGAATCAGCCCCAGCATTTT.

As for this clone: The junction departs from germline at one end; a sequencing error may be responsible. Other DNA sequences in this specimen translate into the identical CDR3. The chain uses TRBV9 and TRBJ1-6; D call uncertain. The CDR3 length is 17 residues. The germline gives CDR1 SGDLS, CDR2 YYNGEE. The CDR3 sequence is CASSGGKVSSYNSPLHF. DNA for the CDR3: TGTGCCAGCAGTGGAGGGAAGGTGAGCTCCTATAATTCCCCCCTCCACTTT. Using reference TRBV9 and TRBJ1-6 for the parts outside the CDR3, the full variable domain is DSGVTQTPKHLITATGQRVTLRCSPRSGDLSVYWYQQSLDQGLQFLIQYYNGEERAKGNILERFSAQQFPDLHSELNLSSLELGDSALYFCASSGGKVSSYNSPLHFGNGTRLTVT.

The chain couples TRBV12-5 to TRBJ2-1; 11 bases agree with TRBD2. V trimming: 4 bases; J trimming: 4 bases; junction bases outside the gene matches: 24. This CDR3 has 22 amino acids. CDR1 and CDR2 from the germline V gene are LGHNT and FRNRAP. In DNA form, the CDR3 reads TGTGCTAGTGGTTACAAAGACCCCCCTAGCGGGGGGCGAGTGGTCTGGTACAATGAGCAGTTCTTC. Protein sequence: CASGYKDPPSGGRVVWYNEQFF.